This T cell receptor beta chain appears in the sequencing data of a study of graft-versus-host responses after intestinal transplantation. Background on the study: Recipients received multivisceral, liver-intestinal, or isolated intestinal transplants. General study points: GvH clonotypes were identified within recipient marrow, with a subset emerging first in ileum or blood. Across patients carrying graft-donor T cell macrochimerism, allografts held high graft-versus-host to host-versus-graft clonal ratios. Early after transplant, HvG clones declined as circulating GvH clones peaked.

A note on this clone: Its antigen is still unknown.

From germline, CDR1 is MNHNY and CDR2 SVGAGI (reference sequence). Trimming at V came to 0 bases and at J to 3 bases, leaving 1 base not matched to a gene. The CDR3 sequence is 15 residues long. Assay: immunoSEQ multiplex PCR; the TCRdb copy retains only in-frame clones and omits some. The data contain about 100,000 clones, roughly nine tenths of them singletons. The receptor was isolated from a human donor who was the organ donor for an intestinal transplant. The V gene is TRBV6-6, the J gene TRBJ1-5, with TRBD1 identical over 8 bases. Here the sequenced sample was unstimulated CD4+ T cells sorted from spleen or lymph node cells, taken before transplant. The CDR3 is CASSYSGQVNQPQHF. DNA for the CDR3: TGTGCCAGCAGTTACTCGGGACAGGTCAATCAGCCCCAGCATTTT.